Listed below are T cell receptor beta chains from one sample, sequenced in a study of beta chain features in type 1 diabetes. TCRdb's copy holds only in-frame clones and misses some; the assay was immunoSEQ multiplex PCR. The table includes hundreds of thousands of clones, 15% to 17% detected once. The source material was naive CD4+ T cells from blood. The receptors come from a man aged 18 to 30 in good health. Both conserved end residues are part of each CDR3. The D gene is left open where the match is weak. Expanded clones are given a class, and other clones once, few, many or no size at all.

clone_size j_call v_call d_call cdr3_aa cdr3_nt
- TRBJ1-1 TRBV27 TRBD1 CASSPLRGRKTEAFF TGTGCCAGCAGTCCACTCAGGGGGAGGAAGACTGAAGCTTTCTTT
few TRBJ1-3 TRBV28 - CASSPGEVGNTIYF TGTGCCAGCAGTCCAGGAGAGGTCGGAAACACCATATATTTT
- TRBJ2-3 TRBV4-2 TRBD2 CASSQDPPAGETDTQYF TGTGCCAGCAGCCAAGATCCTCCCGCGGGGGAGACAGATACGCAGTATTTT
- TRBJ2-2 TRBV27 - CASSLVWLAGELFF TGTGCCAGCAGTTTAGTTTGGTTGGCCGGGGAGCTGTTTTTT
- TRBJ2-1 TRBV10-3 - CAIGSSATYNEQFF TGTGCCATCGGTTCGAGCGCTACCTACAATGAGCAGTTCTTC
few TRBJ2-7 TRBV27 - CASRGGLLPVYEQYF TGTGCCAGCAGAGGGGGACTTTTACCCGTCTACGAGCAGTACTTC
- TRBJ1-1 TRBV7-8 - CASSPGRVNTEAFF TGTGCCAGCAGCCCCGGACGGGTCAACACTGAAGCTTTCTTT
- TRBJ2-7 TRBV28 - CASRTGKGYEQYF TGTGCCAGCAGAACCGGGAAGGGTTACGAGCAGTACTTC
few TRBJ2-1 TRBV9 - CASSVGIGDLPPNEQFF TGTGCCAGCAGCGTAGGGATTGGGGACTTACCCCCCAATGAGCAGTTCTTC
- TRBJ1-1 TRBV12-5 - CASGLVLGRLNTEAFF TGTGCTAGTGGTTTGGTACTGGGCAGGCTGAACACTGAAGCTTTCTTT
few TRBJ2-4 TRBV5-6 - CASTIGLAKNIQYF TGTGCCAGCACCATCGGGTTAGCCAAAAACATTCAGTACTTC
few TRBJ2-5 TRBV6-6 - CASSPRGGETQYF TGTGCCAGCAGTCCCAGGGGGGGGGAGACCCAGTACTTC
- TRBJ2-7 TRBV28 - CASRLDGYEQYF TGTGCCAGCAGGTTGGACGGTTACGAGCAGTACTTC
few TRBJ2-7 TRBV7-2 TRBD2 CASSLVLAGGSYEQYF TGTGCCAGCAGCTTAGTGCTAGCGGGGGGCTCCTACGAGCAGTACTTC
few TRBJ2-5 TRBV28 - CASSLNQEAQYF TGTGCCAGCAGTTTAAATCAAGAAGCCCAGTACTTC
few TRBJ2-3 TRBV4-2 TRBD2 CASSQVLAAFTDTQYF TGTGCCAGCAGCCAAGTCCTAGCGGCATTCACAGATACGCAGTATTTT
- TRBJ2-7 TRBV28 TRBD1 CASSYALPQGSISYEQYF TGTGCCAGCAGTTACGCCCTTCCACAGGGGTCCATCTCCTACGAGCAGTACTTC
- TRBJ1-1 TRBV20-1 - CSARDRIEAFF TGCAGTGCTAGAGACCGGATTGAAGCTTTCTTT
- TRBJ2-3 TRBV28 - CASRTGADTQYF TGTGCCAGCAGAACGGGGGCAGATACGCAGTATTTT
- TRBJ1-5 TRBV2 TRBD1 CASSITGGGNQPQHF TGTGCCAGCAGTATTACAGGGGGCGGCAATCAGCCCCAGCATTTT
- TRBJ2-7 TRBV6-5 - CASGRASYEQYF TGTGCCAGTGGCAGGGCGAGCTACGAGCAGTACTTC
few TRBJ2-7 TRBV25-1 - CASLLTVPPYEQYF TGTGCCAGCCTCCTGACTGTTCCCCCCTACGAGCAGTACTTC
few TRBJ2-1 TRBV7-3 TRBD1 CASSLFPPRQGAANEQFF TGTGCCAGCAGCTTATTTCCCCCGCGACAGGGGGCGGCAAATGAGCAGTTCTTC
few TRBJ1-5 TRBV7-2 - CASGPMQPQHF TGTGCCAGCGGCCCGATGCAGCCCCAGCATTTT
few TRBJ1-1 TRBV9 - CASSLRGGHPNTEAFF TGTGCCAGCAGCTTGAGAGGGGGGCACCCGAACACTGAAGCTTTCTTT
few TRBJ1-1 TRBV5-1 - CASSFGSGTNTEAFF TGCGCCAGCAGCTTTGGTTCGGGAACGAACACTGAAGCTTTCTTT
few TRBJ2-3 TRBV5-1 TRBD1 CASRPGQGSDTQYF TGCGCCAGCAGGCCGGGACAGGGGTCGGATACGCAGTATTTT
- TRBJ2-2 TRBV5-1 - CASHNDGSNTGELFF TGCGCCAGCCACAATGACGGTAGCAACACCGGGGAGCTGTTTTTT
few TRBJ2-2 TRBV4-2 TRBD2 CASSQDTGLAGTNTGELFF TGTGCCAGCAGCCAAGATACAGGACTAGCGGGCACGAACACCGGGGAGCTGTTTTTT
- TRBJ2-7 TRBV7-7 TRBD1 CASSATGLEQYF TGTGCTAGCAGCGCGACAGGGCTTGAGCAGTACTTC
- TRBJ2-7 TRBV7-9 - CASSSPRREIYEQYF TGTGCCAGCAGCTCCCCCCGGAGGGAGATTTACGAGCAGTACTTC
- TRBJ2-7 TRBV7-9 - CASSFQDALGAYEQYF TGTGCCAGCAGCTTCCAAGACGCCCTCGGGGCCTACGAGCAGTACTTC
- TRBJ2-1 TRBV4-2 TRBD2 CASSQMGLAGGPPRGNEQFF TGTGCCAGCAGCCAAATGGGACTAGCGGGAGGGCCCCCGCGGGGCAATGAGCAGTTCTTC
- TRBJ2-1 TRBV7-2 TRBD2 CASSLTPGRGANNEQFF TGTGCCAGCAGCCTCACGCCGGGGCGGGGGGCCAACAATGAGCAGTTCTTC
- TRBJ2-5 TRBV9 - CASSRGTGDLQETQYF TGTGCCAGCAGCAGAGGGACTGGGGATCTCCAAGAGACCCAGTACTTC
- TRBJ2-5 TRBV29-1 TRBD2 CSVSGGAGETQYF TGCAGCGTTAGCGGGGGGGCAGGAGAGACCCAGTACTTC
- TRBJ2-1 TRBV7-3 - CASSFHSPRSYNEQFF TGTGCCAGCAGCTTCCATAGCCCCCGCTCCTACAATGAGCAGTTCTTC
- TRBJ1-2 TRBV6-1 - CASSVYRGANYGYTF TGTGCCAGCAGTGTCTATCGAGGAGCTAACTATGGCTACACCTTC
- TRBJ2-5 TRBV7-9 TRBD1 CASSPGTGGTQYF TGTGCCAGCAGCCCCGGGACAGGTGGGACCCAGTACTTC
few TRBJ1-2 TRBV7-8 - CASSASNYGYTF TGTGCCAGCAGCGCCTCTAACTATGGCTACACCTTC
few TRBJ2-5 TRBV18 - CASSPRQLQETQYF TGTGCCAGCTCACCACGACAGCTACAAGAGACCCAGTACTTC
once TRBJ1-1 TRBV14 - CASSLRESLQAFF TGTGCCAGCAGTCTCAGGGAGTCCCTACAAGCTTTCTTT
few TRBJ2-6 TRBV5-1 TRBD2 CASRGLATGANVLTF TGCGCCAGCAGGGGACTAGCAACTGGGGCCAACGTCCTGACTTTC
few TRBJ1-1 TRBV9 - CASSPRGSLGNTEAFF TGTGCCAGCAGCCCCCGGGGGAGCCTGGGGAACACTGAAGCTTTCTTT
few TRBJ2-7 TRBV6-5 - CASSSPRDGAYEQYF TGTGCCAGCAGTTCCCCCCGGGACGGAGCCTACGAGCAGTACTTC
- TRBJ2-3 TRBV5-1 - CASSLAPQGRDTQYF TGCGCCAGCAGCTTGGCACCACAGGGGAGGGATACGCAGTATTTT
- TRBJ1-2 TRBV28 - CASRAPGDSYGYTF TGTGCCAGCAGGGCCCCGGGGGACTCCTATGGCTACACCTTC
- TRBJ2-5 TRBV29-1 TRBD1 CSATGGGKETQYF TGCAGCGCAACAGGGGGTGGGAAAGAGACCCAGTACTTC
- TRBJ1-5 TRBV2 TRBD1 CASSAQGDSNQPQHF TGTGCCAGCAGTGCCCAGGGGGATAGCAATCAGCCCCAGCATTTT
few TRBJ2-5 TRBV28 - CASSLVGKGQETQYF TGTGCCAGCAGTTTAGTGGGGAAGGGCCAAGAGACCCAGTACTTC
- TRBJ2-5 TRBV30 - CAWSVQRTQYF TGTGCCTGGAGTGTACAAAGGACCCAGTACTTC
many TRBJ2-5 TRBV10-3 - CAIRATGSQETQYF TGTGCCATCAGAGCAACAGGGTCCCAAGAGACCCAGTACTTC
- TRBJ2-3 TRBV9 - CASSVGQVGPDTQYF TGTGCCAGCAGCGTAGGGCAGGTGGGCCCAGATACGCAGTATTTT